The 26 T cell receptor beta chains below all came from one sample that was sequenced in a study of CD8 T cells in Susac syndrome. Random hexamers were used to reverse transcribe the RNA input (about 0.5 to 1 ug). TCRdb recomputed calls from the immunoSEQ multiplex PCR reads with MiXCR, one row per CDR3 protein. This table holds about 60,000 distinct CDR3 sequences, approximately 94% found once. Sequencing input: CD8+ T cells from PBMCs. The receptors come from a human donor in good health.

The rearrangement links TRBV18 to TRBJ2-5; 10 bases line up with TRBD1. V lost 3 bases to trimming and J lost 4 bases; unmatched junction nucleotides: 5. The CDR3 consists of 15 residues. Per the germline V gene, CDR1 is KGHSH and CDR2 is LQKENI. The CDR3 loop reads CASSPAGTGVETQYF. The DNA for the CDR3 is TGTGCCAGCTCACCGGCCGGGACAGGGGTAGAGACCCAGTACTTC.

The rearrangement uses TRBV4-1 and TRBJ1-1, with D maybe TRBD1 (6 bases). The germline V and J ends were trimmed by 0 bases and 3 bases, with 17 bases remaining between them. This CDR3 has 17 residues. CDR1 and CDR2 from the germline V gene are MGHRA and YSYEKL. The CDR3, as DNA: TGCGCCAGCAGCCAAGATTCCTCAGGGGAGGACTACACTGAAGCTTTCTTT. This encodes CASSQDSSGEDYTEAFF.

The chain joins TRBV19 to TRBJ1-1; 8 bases fit TRBD1. J gave up 4 bases and V 0 bases, and 4 bases lay outside the gene matches. Germline CDR1 LNHDA, CDR2 SQIVND (reference sequence). CDR3 length: 15 amino acids. In nucleotides, the CDR3 is TGTGCCAGTAGTATAGATCTCGACAGGGGCACTGAAGCTTTCTTT. It codes for CASSIDLDRGTEAFF. The whole variable domain, remainder taken from reference TRBV19 and TRBJ1-1, is DGGITQSPKYLFRKEGQNVTLSCEQNLNHDAMYWYRQDPGQGLRLIYYSQIVNDFQKGDIAEGYSVSREKKESFPLTVTSAQKNPTAFYLCASSIDLDRGTEAFFGQGTRLTVV.

The chain employs TRBV5-6 and TRBJ1-2; 8 positions agree with TRBD1. Germline V gene data show CDR1 as SGHDT and CDR2 as YYEEEE. With V trimmed by 4 bases and J by 0 bases, 2 bases remained unmatched. The CDR3 sequence is 14 residues long. CDR3 residues: CASSPQGANYGYTF. The CDR3 DNA is TGTGCCAGCAGCCCACAGGGGGCTAACTATGGCTACACCTTC.

The chain joins TRBV7-9 to TRBJ1-6; 7 bases align to TRBD1. CDR1 is SEHNR, CDR2 FQNEAQ, per germline (reference sequence). Trimming at V came to 2 bases and at J to 7 bases, leaving 2 bases not matched to a gene. This CDR3 contains 14 residues. The CDR3 here is CASSLQQGNSPLHF. The CDR3 DNA reads as TGTGCCAGCAGCTTACAACAGGGGAATTCACCCCTCCACTTT.

The chain is built from TRBV13 and TRBJ2-1; D is perhaps TRBD2 (5 bases). Trimming removed 6 bases from V and 5 bases from J, with 8 bases in between. CDR3 length: 12 residues. CDR1 is PRHDT, CDR2 FYEKMQ, per germline (reference sequence). CDR3 DNA: TGTGCCAGCAGGACTACGAACAATGAGCAGTTCTTC. Its protein product is CASRTTNNEQFF.

The gene calls are TRBV6-1 and TRBJ2-3, with TRBD2 matching over 7 bases. The J segment lost 2 bases and the V segment lost 4 bases, leaving 6 bases of the junction unmatched. The length of the CDR3 is 15 residues. From germline, CDR1 is MNHNS and CDR2 SASEGT. This CDR3 reads CASSVRDYPTDTQYF. The CDR3 DNA follows: TGTGCCAGCAGTGTTCGGGACTACCCCACAGATACGCAGTATTTT.

V usage is TRBV7-3 and J usage is TRBJ1-2; 7 nucleotides line up with TRBD1. There are 14 residues in the CDR3. V was clipped by 8 bases and J by 4 bases; unmatched bases: 10. Germline CDR1 SGHTA, CDR2 FQGTGA. In nucleotides, the CDR3 is TGTGCCAGCCTATTGGGACAGACCATCTATGGCTACACCTTC. Amino acid sequence: CASLLGQTIYGYTF.

The genes are TRBV5-1 and TRBJ2-7, with a tentative D call TRBD1 (6 bases). V was cut by 4 bases and J by 2 bases, with 16 bases left in between. The CDR3 loop spans 15 amino acids. Germline CDR1 and CDR2: SGHRS and YFSETQ. CDR3 DNA: TGCGCCAGCAGCCCACGGGACAAAGGAACCTACGAGCAGTACTTC. It yields the protein CASSPRDKGTYEQYF.

The chain links TRBV3-1 to TRBJ2-5; 9 bases map to TRBD2. The length of the CDR3 is 16 residues. J was trimmed by 4 bases and V by 0 bases; bases with no gene match: 6. Germline V gene sequence: CDR1 LGHDT, CDR2 YNNKEL (reference sequence). DNA for the CDR3: TGTGCCAGCAGCCAAGATATAGTGCGGGAGGGAGAGACCCAGTACTTC. It encodes CASSQDIVREGETQYF.

This clonotype came up once. The J gene is TRBJ2-1, the V gene TRBV12-5; TRBD2 aligns across 9 bases. V shed 1 base and J 8 bases; nucleotides not matched to a gene: 6. Germline CDR1 and CDR2: LGHNT and FRNRAP. CDR3 length: 15 residues. The CDR3 DNA reads TGTGCTAGTGGTTTGGGGCGGGGGGGGCGCGATGAGCAGTTCTTC. The encoded protein is CASGLGRGGRDEQFF.

V usage is TRBV6-6 and J usage is TRBJ1-5, with no clear D. The germline CDR1 and CDR2 sequences are MNHNY and SVGAGI (reference sequence). The CDR3 runs 14 residues. Trimming took off 1 base at V and 4 bases at J, with 8 bases between the two ends. Here the CDR3 DNA reads TGTGCCAGCAGTTACTTGGCAGCTAATCAGCCCCAGCATTTT. Its protein is CASSYLAANQPQHF.

The V call is TRBV6-5, the J call TRBJ1-5; D unclear. Germline loops: CDR1 MNHEY, CDR2 SVGAGI. The CDR3 is 14 amino acids. V shed 4 bases and J shed 7 bases, with 14 bases lying between them. CDR3 bases: TGTGCCAGCAGTTTAGATTATCGCGGGCAGCCCCAGCATTTT. Its protein product is CASSLDYRGQPQHF.

The CDR3 region is CASSDLGQAGIYEQYF. CDR3 DNA: TGTGCCAGCAGTGACCTTGGACAGGCGGGTATCTACGAGCAGTACTTC. This chain joins TRBV2 and TRBJ2-7; 7 positions agree with TRBD1. CDR1 SNHLY and CDR2 FYNNEI come from the germline V gene. Trimming cost V 3 bases and J 3 bases; bases outside gene matches: 11. This CDR3 contains 16 residues.

V is TRBV5-4 and J is TRBJ2-3; D uncertain. CDR1 is SGHNT, CDR2 YYREEE, per germline (reference sequence). Trimming removed 4 bases at V and 4 bases at J, with 7 bases between. CDR3 length: 12 residues. The CDR3 is CASSATPDTQYF. In nucleotides, the CDR3 is TGTGCCAGCAGCGCTACCCCAGATACGCAGTATTTT.

The rearrangement uses TRBV12-3 or TRBV12-4 and TRBJ1-6, with 8 nucleotides matching TRBD1. The V and J ends lost 6 bases and 8 bases, in that order; junction bases with no gene match: 6. The CDR3 extends over 14 amino acids. CDR3 bases: TGTGCCAGCAGCCTGGACAGGGAAGATTCACCCCTCCACTTT. Encoded protein: CASSLDREDSPLHF.

The chain employs TRBV7-2 and TRBJ2-1; perhaps TRBD1 as D (5 bases). The CDR3 is 14 amino acids. The ends were cut back, 4 bases at V and 3 bases at J, with 10 bases in the middle. CDR1 is SGHTA and CDR2 is FQGNSA in the germline V gene. As DNA, the CDR3 is TGTGCCAGCAGCTGGACAAGCAGCTACAATGAGCAGTTCTTC. Translating gives CASSWTSSYNEQFF.

The genes are TRBV7-3 and TRBJ2-5, with 11 bases matching TRBD2. The junction had 3 bases not matched to a gene; V was cut back by 5 bases and J by 1 base. Germline lookup yields CDR1 SGHTA and CDR2 FQGTGA. The CDR3 contains 15 residues. The CDR3 loop is CASSLGTSGQETQYF. The CDR3 DNA reads TGTGCCAGCAGCCTGGGGACTAGCGGCCAAGAGACCCAGTACTTC. Filled out from reference TRBV7-3 and TRBJ2-5, the complete variable domain reads GAGVSQTPSNKVTEKGKYVELRCDPISGHTALYWYRQSLGQGPEFLIYFQGTGAADDSGLPNDRFFAVRPEGSVSTLKIQRTERGDSAVYLCASSLGTSGQETQYFGPGTRLLVL.

The chain recombines TRBV30 with TRBJ1-6, with D maybe TRBD1 (5 bases). Germline V CDR1 and CDR2: GTSNPN, SVGIG (reference sequence). This CDR3 is built from 14 residues. With 2 bases removed from V and 7 bases from J, the gap between germline ends came to 12 bases. The CDR3 region is CAWSPGTENSPLHF. CDR3 bases: TGTGCCTGGAGTCCCGGGACGGAAAATTCACCCCTCCACTTT.

The CDR3 here is CASSLGRGEDTEAFF. The CDR3 DNA is TGTGCCAGCAGCTTAGGGAGGGGAGAGGACACTGAAGCTTTCTTT. V gene TRBV7-2 combines with J gene TRBJ1-1, with D perhaps matching TRBD1 (5 bases). V gave up 1 base and J gave up 3 bases, with 12 bases separating them. Per the germline V gene, CDR1 is SGHTA and CDR2 is FQGNSA. There are 15 residues in the CDR3.

The V and J genes are TRBV7-6 and TRBJ1-1; D not certain. The CDR3 is 15 amino acids. With 5 bases removed from V and 4 bases from J, the gap between germline ends came to 17 bases. Germline lookup yields CDR1 SGHVS and CDR2 FNYEAQ. The CDR3 bases are TGTGCCAGCAGCCTCAACCCGGACGGGAGCACTGAAGCTTTCTTT. Encoded protein: CASSLNPDGSTEAFF.

The genes are TRBV12-3 or TRBV12-4 and TRBJ2-1, with 7 bases identical to TRBD1. Germline trimming cut 3 bases from V and 6 bases from J; bases unmatched to any gene: 2. The CDR3 runs to 13 residues. In DNA, the CDR3 is TGTGCCAGCAGTTTTGGGACAGCCAATGAGCAGTTCTTC. Amino acids: CASSFGTANEQFF.

This clonotype was seen a single time. The chain uses TRBV27 and TRBJ1-5; D perhaps matches TRBD1 (5 bases). This CDR3 is built from 15 residues. The germline V gene has CDR1 MNHEY and CDR2 SMNVEV (reference sequence). Trimming left V 6 bases short and J 0 bases short, with 12 bases between. In nucleotides, the CDR3 is TGTGCCAGCAGATTTTGGGACGATAGCAATCAGCCCCAGCATTTT. Translation: CASRFWDDSNQPQHF.

J is TRBJ1-6 and V is TRBV9; TRBD1 aligns across 8 bases. This CDR3 spans 15 amino acids. Germline-derived CDR1 and CDR2 are SGDLS and YYNGEE. Trimming at V came to 3 bases and at J to 7 bases, leaving 6 bases not matched to a gene. CDR3 loop: CASSEGQERNSPLHF. The CDR3 nucleotides read TGTGCCAGCAGCGAGGGACAGGAACGGAATTCACCCCTCCACTTT.

This chain uses TRBV6-1 with TRBJ2-7; tentative D call: TRBD1 (7 bases). The CDR3 is made up of 15 amino acids. Deletions cut 8 bases from V and 4 bases from J, with 21 bases between. Germline V gene data show CDR1 as MNHNS and CDR2 as SASEGT. The CDR3 protein is CASRSGPGGLYEQYF. In DNA, the CDR3 is TGTGCCAGCCGATCAGGACCAGGGGGGTTATACGAGCAGTACTTC.

The gene calls are TRBV6-1 and TRBJ2-1; D possibly corresponds to TRBD1 (6 bases). Trimming left V 1 base short and J 4 bases short, with 14 bases between. CDR3 length: 16 residues. Germline V gene sequence: CDR1 MNHNS, CDR2 SASEGT. The CDR3 DNA sequence: TGTGCCAGCAGTGAAGGGGGCTGGGGGCAGTACAATGAGCAGTTCTTC. This codes for CASSEGGWGQYNEQFF.